The clone carrying this T cell receptor (beta chain) was observed many times. Its target is not known. This beta chain was picked up by a library intended for alpha chains and is off target, so its count carries little meaning. This sample was included in a study of spatial heterogeneity in lung cancer. Study results and caveats: Expanded alpha and beta TCR counts within tumors tracked tumor mutation counts.

Time point noted: sample taken at primary tumor resection. The CDR3 covers 17 residues. Germline assignment: CDR1 MGHRA and CDR2 YSYEKL. V was cut by 2 bases and J by 0 bases, with 14 bases left in between. One entry per CDR3 protein, called by TCRdb with MiXCR from the 5' RACE reads. This sample has about 10,000 distinct CDR3 sequences; around 12% occur once, and the top ten carry about 10%. The material was lung tumor tissue, obtained at surgery. The chain is built from TRBV4-1 and TRBJ1-5; D is unclear. The clonotype originates from a male donor with early-stage non-small cell lung cancer. The CDR3 DNA reads as TGCGCCAGCAGCCAACGGTATCAGGAGTATAGCAATCAGCCCCAGCATTTT. Protein sequence: CASSQRYQEYSNQPQHF.